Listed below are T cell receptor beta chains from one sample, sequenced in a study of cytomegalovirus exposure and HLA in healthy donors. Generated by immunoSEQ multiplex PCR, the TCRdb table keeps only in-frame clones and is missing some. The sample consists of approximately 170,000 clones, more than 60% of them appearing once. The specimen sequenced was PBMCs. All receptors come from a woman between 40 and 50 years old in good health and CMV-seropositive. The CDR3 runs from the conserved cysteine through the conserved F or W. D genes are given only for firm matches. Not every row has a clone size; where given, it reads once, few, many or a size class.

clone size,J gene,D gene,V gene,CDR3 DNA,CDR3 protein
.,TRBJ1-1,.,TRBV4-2,TGTGCCAGCAGCCAACCCGTTCCGGGACAAAGGTCTATCGGGGAAGCTTTCTTT,CASSQPVPGQRSIGEAFF
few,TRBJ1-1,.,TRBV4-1,TGCGCCAGCAGGGGCCCCCTTATGAACACTGAAGCTTTCTTT,CASRGPLMNTEAFF
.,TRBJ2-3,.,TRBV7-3,TGTGCCAGCAGCTTAATAAGTGGGGGGGCTGGAGATACGCAGTATTTT,CASSLISGGAGDTQYF
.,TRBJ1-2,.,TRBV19,TGTGCCAGTAGTATAGGGTCGGGGGTCTATGGCTACACCTTC,CASSIGSGVYGYTF
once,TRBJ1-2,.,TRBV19,TGTGCCAGTAGTATGGATGGTTCGGGAGGCTACACCTTC,CASSMDGSGGYTF
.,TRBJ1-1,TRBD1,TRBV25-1,TGTGCCAGCAGTGGACAGGGGGGGCCTTTCACTGAAGCTTTCTTT,CASSGQGGPFTEAFF
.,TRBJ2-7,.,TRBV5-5,TGTGCCAGCAGCGCGACGCCCGGGGGTACCTACGAGCAGTACTTC,CASSATPGGTYEQYF
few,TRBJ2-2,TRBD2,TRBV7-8,TGTGCCAGCCGTTTCGGGGGGGCCCGTGGCACCGGGGAGCTGTTTTTT,CASRFGGARGTGELFF
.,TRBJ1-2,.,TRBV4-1,TGCGCCAGCAGCCCTGCTGACACGTTCCCTTTTCAGTCCTACACCTTC,CASSPADTFPFQSYTF
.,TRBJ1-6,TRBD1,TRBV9,TGTGCCAGCAGCGCCCGGGACAGGGGATACTCACCCCTCCACTTT,CASSARDRGYSPLHF
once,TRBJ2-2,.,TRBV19,TGTGCCAGTAGGGGAGTTAACACCGGGGAGCTGTTTTTT,CASRGVNTGELFF
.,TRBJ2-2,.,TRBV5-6,TGTGCCAGCAGCGGCCCCGTCGGGGGGCCCCTCACCGGGGAGCTGTTTTTT,CASSGPVGGPLTGELFF
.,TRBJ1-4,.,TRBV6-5,TGTGCCAGCAGTTACGGACACACCCTTAATGAAAAACTGTTTTTT,CASSYGHTLNEKLFF
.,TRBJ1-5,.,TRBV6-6,TGTGCCAGCTCGGACACCTACAATCAGCCCCAGCATTTT,CASSDTYNQPQHF
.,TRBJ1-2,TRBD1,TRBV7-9,TGTGCCAGCAGCTTACAGGGGGCGCAGAGGGGTGGCTACACCTTC,CASSLQGAQRGGYTF
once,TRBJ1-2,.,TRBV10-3,TGTGCCATCAGTGAGTCAGCGGAGTATGGCTACACCTTC,CAISESAEYGYTF
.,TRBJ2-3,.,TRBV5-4,TGTGCCAGCAGCTCGACGAGACAGACCCAGGATACGCAGTATTTT,CASSSTRQTQDTQYF
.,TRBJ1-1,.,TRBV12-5,TGTGCTAGTGGTTTGGGGGAGAGCACTGAAGCTTTCTTT,CASGLGESTEAFF
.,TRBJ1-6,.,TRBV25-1,TGCGCCAGCAGTCCCCAGGCGGGAAATAATTCACCCCTCCACTTT,CASSPQAGNNSPLHF
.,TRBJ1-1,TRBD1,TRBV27,TGTGCCAGCAGTCGGAGGGGGCGGGACACTGAAGCTTTCTTT,CASSRRGRDTEAFF
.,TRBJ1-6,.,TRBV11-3,TGTGCCAGCAGCGAGGGAGAGACCAATTCACCCCTCCACTTT,CASSEGETNSPLHF
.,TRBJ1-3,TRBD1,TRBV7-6,TGTGCCAGCAGCCCGAGGGACAGGGCCTCTGGAAACACCATATATTTT,CASSPRDRASGNTIYF
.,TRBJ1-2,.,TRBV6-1,TGTGCCAGCAGTGGGGCTGCCTCTAACTATGGCTACACCTTC,CASSGAASNYGYTF
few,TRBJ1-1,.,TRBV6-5,TGTGCCAGCAGTACCGCTGGGGCGGGGGTAGCTTTCTTT,CASSTAGAGVAFF
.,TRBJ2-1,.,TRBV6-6,TGTGCCAGCAGTTACTCGCGGGTCGGGGGAGATGAGCAGTTCTTC,CASSYSRVGGDEQFF
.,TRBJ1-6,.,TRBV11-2,TGTGCCAGCAGCTTAGTGTTTAGGGGGAATTCACCCCTCCACTTT,CASSLVFRGNSPLHF
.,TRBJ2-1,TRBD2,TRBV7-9,TGTGCCAGCAGCCCGTGGCCGGGAGGTGAGCAGTTCTTC,CASSPWPGGEQFF
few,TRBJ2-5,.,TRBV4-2,TGTGCCAGCAGCCCCCCGGGTTCGTCTGAGACCCAGTACTTC,CASSPPGSSETQYF